The present TCR beta chain was sequenced within a study of blood T cell repertoires in COVID-19. Study overall: The United States, Italy and Spain provided the acute and convalescent COVID-19 samples.

TCRdb's table, derived via immunoSEQ multiplex PCR, lists solely in-frame clones and lacks some. The table has over 50,000 clones, 75% to 90% seen once; the top ten hold approximately 14%. CDR3 size: 16 residues. The V end was cut by 3 bases, the J end by 1 base, with 15 bases between. Germline V gives CDR1 KGHSH, CDR2 LQKENI. This TCR came from a human donor in a cohort sampled during active COVID-19. This chain connects TRBV18 to TRBJ1-1, with D hard to call. The sequencing sample was made of peripheral blood. CDR3 nucleotide sequence: TGTGCCAGCTCACCTCAAATGCCGGGAGCGAACACTGAAGCTTTCTTT. This sequence encodes CASSPQMPGANTEAFF.